This T cell receptor beta chain was sequenced in a study of T cell repertoires in cytomegalovirus infection. Study results and caveats: Frequencies of public TCR beta families were cumulated, and this identified carriers of CMV plus the relevant HLA.

This clonotype was seen repeatedly, ten times or more. What it binds is unknown. TCRdb re-derived calls from the reads in MiXCR, one entry per CDR3 protein. In the table there are under 95,000 distinct CDR3 sequences, about 4.2% of which are singletons. V shed 2 bases and J 0 bases; nucleotides not matched to a gene: 5. Germline values: CDR1 MDHEN, CDR2 SYDVKM. This CDR3 is built from 16 residues. The chain joins TRBV28 to TRBJ1-1; 8 nucleotides align to TRBD1. The receptor was isolated from a human donor in good health (CMV status not recorded). Some clones in this sample may be carry-over from other donors' samples. The specimen was PBMCs. CDR3 nucleotides: TGTGCCAGCAGTTTAGGTGGGGGACAGGTGAACACTGAAGCTTTCTTT. Its protein product is CASSLGGGQVNTEAFF. The complete variable domain, with remaining parts taken from reference TRBV28 and TRBJ1-1, reads DVKVTQSSRYLVKRTGEKVFLECVQDMDHENMFWYRQDPGLGLRLIYFSYDVKMKEKGDIPEGYSVSREKKERFSLILESASTNQTSMYLCASSLGGGQVNTEAFFGQGTRLTVV.